Listed below are T cell receptor beta chains from one sample, sequenced in a study of T cells in Graves' hyperthyroidism and ophthalmopathy. From the multiplex PCR reads, TCRdb called clonotypes with MiXCR, one entry per CDR3 protein. The sample has around 600,000 distinct CDR3 sequences, approximately 14% seen once. Specimen: blood. These receptors all stem from a woman in her 30s with Graves' hyperthyroidism. The CDR3 runs from the conserved cysteine through the conserved F or W. The order of the fields is J gene, V gene, clone size, D gene, CDR3 DNA, CDR3 protein. The D gene is left open where the match is weak. Size is omitted from some rows. Given values are once, few, many or a class for expanded clones.

j_call: TRBJ2-5; v_call: TRBV11-2; clone_size: many; d_call: NA; cdr3_nt: TGTGCCAGCAGCTTAGGGTCTTTGGCGGGGCGGGGAGAGACCCAGTACTTC; cdr3_aa: CASSLGSLAGRGETQYF
j_call: TRBJ2-7; v_call: TRBV6-6; clone_size: many; d_call: NA; cdr3_nt: TGTGCCAGCAGTTACAGCCATGATTTGGTTTACGAGCAGTACTTC; cdr3_aa: CASSYSHDLVYEQYF
j_call: TRBJ2-1; v_call: TRBV20-1; clone_size: NA; d_call: NA; cdr3_nt: TGCAGTGCTAGAGACTCGACGGGAGCTCGGCGGAATGAGCAGTTCTTC; cdr3_aa: CSARDSTGARRNEQFF
j_call: TRBJ2-7; v_call: TRBV27; clone_size: NA; d_call: TRBD1; cdr3_nt: TGTGCCAGCAGTTTAGTAGGGGACAGAATTCTCTACGAGCAGTACTTC; cdr3_aa: CASSLVGDRILYEQYF
j_call: TRBJ2-3; v_call: TRBV9; clone_size: NA; d_call: NA; cdr3_nt: TGTGCCAGCAGCGTAGAGCGGCCCCCAGATACGCAGTATTTT; cdr3_aa: CASSVERPPDTQYF
j_call: TRBJ2-3; v_call: TRBV7-3; clone_size: NA; d_call: NA; cdr3_nt: TGTGCCAGCAGCATGCAAGGGCGCCCAGATACGCAGTATTTT; cdr3_aa: CASSMQGRPDTQYF
j_call: TRBJ2-7; v_call: TRBV6-2/TRBV6-3; clone_size: NA; d_call: TRBD1; cdr3_nt: TGTGCCAGCCGATGGGACAGCCTTCCGGGAGAGCAGTACTTC; cdr3_aa: CASRWDSLPGEQYF
j_call: TRBJ2-3; v_call: TRBV7-2; clone_size: many; d_call: NA; cdr3_nt: TGTGCCAGCAGCTTAGGCTCTCAGCATTCGGGCTACACAGATACGCAGTATTTT; cdr3_aa: CASSLGSQHSGYTDTQYF
j_call: TRBJ1-6; v_call: TRBV20-1; clone_size: NA; d_call: NA; cdr3_nt: TGCAGTGCTAGCCTTAGCGGGGGCTCCTATAATTCACCCCTCCACTTT; cdr3_aa: CSASLSGGSYNSPLHF
j_call: TRBJ2-3; v_call: TRBV7-7; clone_size: few; d_call: TRBD1; cdr3_nt: TGTGCCAGCAGCTTTGGGACAGTCGGGGATACGCAGTATTTT; cdr3_aa: CASSFGTVGDTQYF
j_call: TRBJ2-7; v_call: TRBV20-1; clone_size: many; d_call: TRBD1; cdr3_nt: TGCAGTGCTAGAGATATGGGAGGACAGGGTCTCTCCTACGAGCAGTACTTC; cdr3_aa: CSARDMGGQGLSYEQYF
j_call: TRBJ1-5; v_call: TRBV28; clone_size: many; d_call: NA; cdr3_nt: TGTGCCAGCAGTTCGAATAGCAATCAGCCCCAGCATTTT; cdr3_aa: CASSSNSNQPQHF
j_call: TRBJ2-1; v_call: TRBV6-1; clone_size: few; d_call: NA; cdr3_nt: TGTGCCAGCAAGAAATCCTCTGACGGTCAGCAGTTCTTC; cdr3_aa: CASKKSSDGQQFF
j_call: TRBJ1-5; v_call: TRBV29-1; clone_size: many; d_call: NA; cdr3_nt: TGCAGCGTTACATTCCCCCCGAGGGTCAATCAGCCCCAGCATTTT; cdr3_aa: CSVTFPPRVNQPQHF
j_call: TRBJ2-7; v_call: TRBV10-1; clone_size: NA; d_call: TRBD2; cdr3_nt: TGCGCCAGCAGTGATGGGGGACTAGCCTACGAGCAGTACTTC; cdr3_aa: CASSDGGLAYEQYF
j_call: TRBJ2-1; v_call: TRBV9; clone_size: few; d_call: NA; cdr3_nt: TGTGCCAGCAGCGCTGCCGGGACTTTGGACAATGAGCAGTTCTTC; cdr3_aa: CASSAAGTLDNEQFF
j_call: TRBJ1-4; v_call: TRBV19; clone_size: NA; d_call: NA; cdr3_nt: TGTGCCAGTAGTGTGGGGGCAACTAATGAAAAACTGTTTTTT; cdr3_aa: CASSVGATNEKLFF
j_call: TRBJ1-5; v_call: TRBV2; clone_size: many; d_call: NA; cdr3_nt: TGTGCCAGCGCCCGGGGAGATTATAGCAATCAGCCCCAGCATTTT; cdr3_aa: CASARGDYSNQPQHF
j_call: TRBJ2-7; v_call: TRBV5-1; clone_size: NA; d_call: NA; cdr3_nt: TGCGCCAGCAGCCTGGACATCGTATTTGGGGGCTACGAGCAGTACTTC; cdr3_aa: CASSLDIVFGGYEQYF
j_call: TRBJ2-1; v_call: TRBV6-9; clone_size: few; d_call: TRBD2; cdr3_nt: TGTGCCAGCAGTTACACCCAACTAGCGCCTTTTTCCTACGAGCAGTTCTTC; cdr3_aa: CASSYTQLAPFSYEQFF
j_call: TRBJ2-1; v_call: TRBV6-1; clone_size: few; d_call: NA; cdr3_nt: TGTGCCAGCAGTCCCGAGAGCAGCTACAATGAGCAGTTCTTC; cdr3_aa: CASSPESSYNEQFF
j_call: TRBJ2-1; v_call: TRBV6-2/TRBV6-3; clone_size: NA; d_call: TRBD1; cdr3_nt: TGTGCCAGCAGTTCCTCTACAGGGGCCTCCTGGAATGAGCAGTTCTTC; cdr3_aa: CASSSSTGASWNEQFF
j_call: TRBJ2-1; v_call: TRBV2; clone_size: NA; d_call: NA; cdr3_nt: TGTGCCAGCAGTGAAGTAGGCAGGACGACTTACAATGAGCAGTTCTTC; cdr3_aa: CASSEVGRTTYNEQFF
j_call: TRBJ1-1; v_call: TRBV6-2/TRBV6-3; clone_size: many; d_call: NA; cdr3_nt: TGTGCCAGCAGCCCCCACAGGGAGAACACTGAAGCTTTCTTT; cdr3_aa: CASSPHRENTEAFF
j_call: TRBJ1-2; v_call: TRBV4-2; clone_size: many; d_call: NA; cdr3_nt: TGTGCCAGCAGGCCTCCGGGACAAGGACGAGGCTATGGCTACACCTTC; cdr3_aa: CASRPPGQGRGYGYTF
j_call: TRBJ2-3; v_call: TRBV3-1; clone_size: many; d_call: NA; cdr3_nt: TGTGCCAGCAGCCAAGAGGGGAGTCGGTTCACAGATACGCAGTATTTT; cdr3_aa: CASSQEGSRFTDTQYF
j_call: TRBJ2-5; v_call: TRBV6-5; clone_size: NA; d_call: TRBD2; cdr3_nt: TGTGCCAGCAGTTGGGGGGGTCAAGAGACCCAGTACTTC; cdr3_aa: CASSWGGQETQYF
j_call: TRBJ2-2; v_call: TRBV7-2; clone_size: many; d_call: NA; cdr3_nt: TGTGCCAGCAGCGCGGTACGGCGGAACACCGGGGAGCTGTTTTTT; cdr3_aa: CASSAVRRNTGELFF
j_call: TRBJ2-5; v_call: TRBV7-2; clone_size: many; d_call: NA; cdr3_nt: TGTGCCAGCAGCATCGGGACCCACCCCGGGACCCAGTACTTC; cdr3_aa: CASSIGTHPGTQYF
j_call: TRBJ2-7; v_call: TRBV11-1; clone_size: many; d_call: TRBD2; cdr3_nt: TGTGCCAGCAGCTCAAGGGGACTAGCGAAACCCGAGCAGTACTTC; cdr3_aa: CASSSRGLAKPEQYF
j_call: TRBJ2-5; v_call: TRBV5-6; clone_size: NA; d_call: NA; cdr3_nt: TGTGCCAGCAGCCCATGGGATAAGGAGCGGTGGTACTTC; cdr3_aa: CASSPWDKERWYF
j_call: TRBJ2-1; v_call: TRBV12-3/TRBV12-4; clone_size: many; d_call: TRBD2; cdr3_nt: TGTGCCAGCGTACAGACTAGCGGGGTAGGGAATGAGCAGTTCTTC; cdr3_aa: CASVQTSGVGNEQFF
j_call: TRBJ2-3; v_call: TRBV9; clone_size: NA; d_call: TRBD2; cdr3_nt: TGTGCCAGCAGCGTAGAAGGCGGGAGGGGCACAGATACGCAGTATTTT; cdr3_aa: CASSVEGGRGTDTQYF
j_call: TRBJ1-1; v_call: TRBV5-1; clone_size: many; d_call: TRBD1; cdr3_nt: TGTGCCAGCAGTTCGGGGACAGGGAACACTGAAGCTTTCTTT; cdr3_aa: CASSSGTGNTEAFF
j_call: TRBJ2-7; v_call: TRBV4-1; clone_size: NA; d_call: NA; cdr3_nt: TGCGCCAGCAGCCACCCCACTAATTACGAGCAGTACTTC; cdr3_aa: CASSHPTNYEQYF
j_call: TRBJ2-3; v_call: TRBV3-1; clone_size: NA; d_call: NA; cdr3_nt: TGTGCCGGCAGCCAAGATTGGCTAGATACGCAGTATTTT; cdr3_aa: CAGSQDWLDTQYF
j_call: TRBJ2-7; v_call: TRBV10-2; clone_size: few; d_call: TRBD2; cdr3_nt: TGCGCCACCTCTAGCGGATTTCAATACGAGCAGTACTTC; cdr3_aa: CATSSGFQYEQYF
j_call: TRBJ2-5; v_call: TRBV20-1; clone_size: NA; d_call: TRBD2; cdr3_nt: TGCAGTGCTTACTCCGGGACTAGTTTAGAGACCCAGTACTTC; cdr3_aa: CSAYSGTSLETQYF
j_call: TRBJ2-2; v_call: TRBV27; clone_size: few; d_call: TRBD2; cdr3_nt: TGTGCCAGCCGAACTAGCGGGGCGAACACCGGGGAGCTGTTTTTT; cdr3_aa: CASRTSGANTGELFF
j_call: TRBJ2-5; v_call: TRBV3-1; clone_size: many; d_call: NA; cdr3_nt: TGTGCCAGCAGCCAAGATCTCCTCGAGACCCAGTACTTC; cdr3_aa: CASSQDLLETQYF
j_call: TRBJ2-2; v_call: TRBV20-1; clone_size: few; d_call: TRBD2; cdr3_nt: TGCAGTGCTAGAGATTCCGTCGGGAGGGGGGGGGAGCTGTTTTTT; cdr3_aa: CSARDSVGRGGELFF
j_call: TRBJ2-1; v_call: TRBV6-1; clone_size: few; d_call: TRBD2; cdr3_nt: TGTGCCAGCACCCGGGGACTAGCGGGAGGCAATGGGCAGTTCTTC; cdr3_aa: CASTRGLAGGNGQFF
j_call: TRBJ2-1; v_call: TRBV11-3; clone_size: many; d_call: NA; cdr3_nt: TGTGCCAGCAGCCGTCGGAACAATGAGCAGTTCTTC; cdr3_aa: CASSRRNNEQFF
j_call: TRBJ2-2; v_call: TRBV6-5; clone_size: NA; d_call: TRBD2; cdr3_nt: TGTGCCAGCAGTTACGGGGCGGGAGGGCTAGGGACCGGGGAGCTGTTTTTT; cdr3_aa: CASSYGAGGLGTGELFF
j_call: TRBJ2-1; v_call: TRBV6-1; clone_size: NA; d_call: NA; cdr3_nt: TGTGCTGGACCACTCCCCGGCCCAGGGAAGTTCTTC; cdr3_aa: CAGPLPGPGKFF
j_call: TRBJ1-5; v_call: TRBV4-1; clone_size: many; d_call: NA; cdr3_nt: TGCGCCAGCAGCCAAGATAGTGGGAATCAGCCCCAGCATTTT; cdr3_aa: CASSQDSGNQPQHF
j_call: TRBJ1-1; v_call: TRBV12-3/TRBV12-4; clone_size: NA; d_call: NA; cdr3_nt: TGTGCCAGCAGTTTAGAGGGAAAGGGAAACACTGAAGCTTTCTTT; cdr3_aa: CASSLEGKGNTEAFF
j_call: TRBJ2-2; v_call: TRBV5-5; clone_size: many; d_call: TRBD2; cdr3_nt: TGTGCCAGCAGCTTAACAGGGGGCGGACTAGCGGGACGCTCTACCGGGGAGCTGTTTTTT; cdr3_aa: CASSLTGGGLAGRSTGELFF
j_call: TRBJ2-1; v_call: TRBV19; clone_size: NA; d_call: NA; cdr3_nt: TGTGCCAGTAGTATAGAGGCCCCCAGCTTAGCGCCTTCCTACAATGAGCAGTTCTTC; cdr3_aa: CASSIEAPSLAPSYNEQFF
j_call: TRBJ2-5; v_call: TRBV28; clone_size: many; d_call: TRBD2; cdr3_nt: TGTGCCAGCAGTCGGCCGGGACTAGCCCAAGAGACCCAGTACTTC; cdr3_aa: CASSRPGLAQETQYF
j_call: TRBJ2-7; v_call: TRBV6-6; clone_size: many; d_call: TRBD2; cdr3_nt: TGTGCCAGCAGTTACTCCCGGACTAGCGGGGACTACGAGCAGTACTTC; cdr3_aa: CASSYSRTSGDYEQYF
j_call: TRBJ1-2; v_call: TRBV3-1; clone_size: NA; d_call: NA; cdr3_nt: TGTGCCAGCAGCCAAGAGGGTTTGGGCGGCTACACCTTC; cdr3_aa: CASSQEGLGGYTF
j_call: TRBJ2-7; v_call: TRBV3-1; clone_size: many; d_call: NA; cdr3_nt: TGTGCCAGCAGCCAAGAGGGGCTAGCGAACGAGCAGTACTTC; cdr3_aa: CASSQEGLANEQYF
j_call: TRBJ2-1; v_call: TRBV7-2; clone_size: many; d_call: NA; cdr3_nt: TGTGCCAGCAGCTTCGTCACTTCGTCGGGCAATGAGCAGTTCTTC; cdr3_aa: CASSFVTSSGNEQFF